Listed here are 27 T cell receptor beta chains from one sample, sequenced in a study of cytomegalovirus exposure and HLA in healthy donors. Sequencing was performed with immunoSEQ multiplex PCR; in TCRdb, only in-frame clones are kept and a portion is missing. Of about 340,000 clones in the sample, roughly 88% were seen once. Sequencing was performed on PBMCs. The receptors originated from a woman aged 18-35 years in good health and CMV-seronegative.

The chain uses TRBV7-3 and TRBJ2-1, with 7 bases matching TRBD2. The germline V gene has CDR1 SGHTA and CDR2 FQGTGA. V dropped 4 bases and J dropped 8; count of bases not matched to a gene: 5. This CDR3 has 13 residues. The CDR3 region is CASSSGLVDEQFF. The CDR3 nucleotides are TGTGCCAGCAGCTCAGGACTAGTCGATGAGCAGTTCTTC.

This chain joins TRBV4-2 and TRBJ1-2; a possible D gene is TRBD1 (5 bases). V was clipped by 6 bases and J by 6 bases, with 8 bases between them. The CDR3 is 11 residues long. From germline, CDR1 is LGHNA and CDR2 YNFKEQ. DNA for the CDR3: TGTGCCAGCAGGGGGCTTGATGGCTACACCTTC. Its protein product is CASRGLDGYTF.

The CDR3 loop is CASRKTGVGETQYF. In nucleotides, the CDR3 is TGTGCCAGCAGAAAAACAGGGGTTGGGGAGACCCAGTACTTC. The chain combines TRBV7-9 with TRBJ2-5; 7 bases fit TRBD1. Trimming cost V 6 bases and J 5 bases; bases outside gene matches: 9. CDR1 is SEHNR, CDR2 FQNEAQ, per germline (reference sequence). The CDR3 is 14 residues long.

The chain joins TRBV5-1 to TRBJ2-1; the match to TRBD2 covers 13 bases. V shed 0 bases and J 7 bases; nucleotides not matched to a gene: 4. The CDR3 runs to 16 residues. CDR1 and CDR2 (germline): SGHRS, YFSETQ. The CDR3 DNA sequence: TGCGCCAGCAGCTTGGAGGCGACTAGCGGGAGGAATGAGCAGTTCTTC. Translating it yields CASSLEATSGRNEQFF.

This rearrangement joins TRBV7-2 to TRBJ2-7; D is possibly TRBD2 (5 bases). Trimming stripped 2 bases from V and 1 base from J, with 15 bases between. CDR1 is SGHTA, CDR2 FQGNSA, per germline. The CDR3 has 16 amino acids. The CDR3 DNA reads as TGTGCCAGCAGCTTAAGACCCCGGGAACTGTCCTACGAGCAGTACTTC. Its translation is CASSLRPRELSYEQYF.

Only a few counts were recorded for this clone. The chain's CDR3 is CASSVGRSSTEAFF. For the CDR3, the DNA is TGTGCCAGCAGCGTAGGGCGGAGTAGCACTGAAGCTTTCTTT. V and J are TRBV9 and TRBJ1-1; unclear D gene. The ends were cut back, 0 bases at V and 4 bases at J, with 10 bases in the middle. This CDR3 has 14 residues. Germline values: CDR1 SGDLS, CDR2 YYNGEE.

This clone appeared a few times. The chain recombines TRBV5-4 with TRBJ2-7; 8 bases are a match to TRBD1. V was pared by 4 bases and J by 6 bases, with 3 bases of the junction left unmatched. This CDR3 is 12 amino acids long. Germline CDR1 SGHNT, CDR2 YYREEE (reference sequence). The chain's CDR3 is CASSHDRGEQYF. As DNA, the CDR3 is TGTGCCAGCAGCCATGACAGGGGCGAGCAGTACTTC.

The CDR3 sequence: CASSPGGQGRDTQYF. The CDR3 DNA follows: TGTGCCAGCAGCCCGGGGGGACAGGGGAGAGATACGCAGTATTTT. This chain uses TRBV7-2 with TRBJ2-3, with 10 bases aligning to TRBD1. Germline CDR1 is SGHTA and CDR2 is FQGNSA. The CDR3 sequence is 15 residues long. The ends lost 5 bases at V and 5 bases at J; junction bases unmatched: 7.

This clone has a single count. The CDR3 DNA follows: TGTGCCAGCAGCCAAGATGGCGGGACAGACGAGCAGTACTTC. This codes for CASSQDGGTDEQYF. The chain couples TRBV4-2 to TRBJ2-7, with a possible D match to TRBD1 (7 bases). The CDR3 sequence is 14 residues long. V was clipped by 0 bases and J by 5 bases, with 11 bases between them. Germline values: CDR1 LGHNA, CDR2 YNFKEQ.

V usage is TRBV11-3 and J usage is TRBJ2-1; TRBD2 is a possible D gene (6 bases). Trimming cost V 5 bases and J 9 bases, with 11 bases left between them. In germline, CDR1 is SGHNT, CDR2 YENEEA. The CDR3 totals 12 residues. The CDR3 DNA reads TGTGCCAGCAGCGAACGGAGGGGTGAGCAGTTCTTC. This encodes CASSERRGEQFF.

This chain uses TRBV9 with TRBJ1-1; D is ambiguous. The germline CDR1 and CDR2 sequences are SGDLS and YYNGEE. Trimming cost V 5 bases and J 6 bases, with 17 bases left between them. The CDR3 has 14 amino acids. CDR3 residues: CASRGPEAVSEAFF. DNA of the CDR3: TGTGCCAGCAGAGGTCCAGAGGCGGTTTCTGAAGCTTTCTTT.

The chain employs TRBV18 and TRBJ2-2, with 7 bases aligning to TRBD1. After removal of 3 bases from V and 2 bases from J, the junction contained 6 bases not matched to a gene. The germline V gene has CDR1 KGHSH and CDR2 LQKENI. CDR3 length equals 16 residues. In nucleotides, the CDR3 is TGTGCCAGCTCACCCACAGGGGCCTTTAACACCGGGGAGCTGTTTTTT. As protein: CASSPTGAFNTGELFF.

This clone occurred once. The chain recombines TRBV7-8 with TRBJ2-1, with TRBD2 matching over 10 bases. The CDR3 loop spans 15 amino acids. Germline CDR1 SGHVS, CDR2 FQNEAQ. The V segment lost 5 bases and the J segment 6 bases; nucleotides outside the gene matches: 7. The CDR3: CASSMLAGDGNEQFF. CDR3 coding DNA: TGTGCCAGCAGCATGCTAGCGGGAGACGGCAATGAGCAGTTCTTC.

The chain carries TRBV7-2 and TRBJ2-7; 7 nucleotides line up with TRBD1. Germline loops: CDR1 SGHTA, CDR2 FQGNSA. After removal of 4 bases from V and 2 bases from J, the junction contained 8 bases not matched to a gene. The CDR3 is 15 amino acids. In DNA form, the CDR3 reads TGTGCCAGCAGCTCACAGACAGGGACCACCTACGAGCAGTACTTC. Translation gives CASSSQTGTTYEQYF.

This chain links TRBV19 with TRBJ1-4, with D possibly being TRBD1 (5 bases). CDR1 is LNHDA, CDR2 SQIVND, per germline (reference sequence). Trimming pared 8 bases from V and 7 bases from J, leaving 11 bases between. The length of the CDR3 is 12 residues. The CDR3 sequence: CASAGRGEKLFF. Written as DNA, the CDR3 is TGTGCCAGTGCAGGGCGCGGTGAAAAACTGTTTTTT.

The chain couples TRBV27 to TRBJ2-7, with D possibly TRBD2 on 5 matching bases. The V gene's germline CDR1 is MNHEY and CDR2 SMNVEV (reference sequence). Trimming took off 4 bases at V and 4 bases at J, with 14 bases between the two ends. The CDR3 totals 14 residues. In DNA form, the CDR3 reads TGTGCCAGCAGTTCTGACTACCTCGGGTACGAGCAGTACTTC. It yields the protein CASSSDYLGYEQYF.

This clone has a handful of counts. The V and J genes are TRBV5-1 and TRBJ1-2; 9 nucleotides line up with TRBD1. CDR3 length: 15 amino acids. The germline V gene has CDR1 SGHRS and CDR2 YFSETQ. J was trimmed by 10 bases and V by 0 bases; bases with no gene match: 10. CDR3 residues: CASSLGTGAALDYTF. CDR3 DNA sequence: TGCGCCAGCAGCTTGGGGACAGGGGCCGCCCTTGACTACACCTTC. Full variable domain (missing parts from reference TRBV5-1 and TRBJ1-2): KAGVTQTPRYLIKTRGQQVTLSCSPISGHRSVSWYQQTPGQGLQFLFEYFSETQRNKGNFPGRFSGRQFSNSRSEMNVSTLELGDSALYLCASSLGTGAALDYTFGSGTRLTVV.

The chain carries TRBV25-1 and TRBJ1-2; D possibly corresponds to TRBD1 (6 bases). Germline V gives CDR1 MGHDK, CDR2 SYGVNS. This CDR3 is built from 17 residues. Trimming took off 0 bases at V and 4 bases at J, with 18 bases between the two ends. The CDR3 loop is CASSEYMVGGGSYGYTF. CDR3 bases: TGTGCCAGCAGTGAATATATGGTTGGGGGCGGGAGCTATGGCTACACCTTC.

This chain links TRBV13 with TRBJ2-4; TRBD1 is a possible D gene (5 bases). CDR1 and CDR2 from the germline V gene are PRHDT and FYEKMQ (reference sequence). The CDR3 sequence is 14 residues long. The ends were cut back, 2 bases at V and 0 bases at J, with 5 bases in the middle. CDR3 sequence reads: CASSLRGAKNIQYF. CDR3 DNA sequence: TGTGCCAGCAGCTTAAGGGGAGCCAAAAACATTCAGTACTTC.

This clone was seen only a few times. The chain links TRBV2 to TRBJ1-1; D perhaps matches TRBD1 (5 bases). The V gene's germline CDR1 is SNHLY and CDR2 FYNNEI. This CDR3 comprises 15 residues. The V gene lost 6 bases and the J gene lost 2 bases, with 16 bases spanning the gap. The CDR3: CASREEQAQNTEAFF. The CDR3 DNA reads TGTGCCAGCAGAGAGGAACAGGCCCAAAACACTGAAGCTTTCTTT.

V is TRBV29-1 and J is TRBJ2-1, with 10 positions matching TRBD2. This CDR3 has 14 residues. Losses at the gene ends were 7 bases for V and 1 base for J; bases not matched to a gene: 4. Germline CDR1 reads SQVTM; CDR2 reads ANQGSEA. Here the CDR3 DNA reads TGCAGCGGGGGACTAGCGCTTTCCTACAATGAGCAGTTCTTC. Translation gives CSGGLALSYNEQFF.

The J gene is TRBJ2-7, the V gene TRBV11-3; 7 positions agree with TRBD1. CDR3 length: 14 residues. V lost 5 bases to trimming and J lost 6 bases; unmatched junction nucleotides: 10. Germline values: CDR1 SGHNT, CDR2 YENEEA. CDR3 sequence reads: CASSRDGTATEQYF. For the CDR3, the DNA is TGTGCCAGCAGCCGAGACGGGACAGCAACCGAGCAGTACTTC. The whole variable domain, filled in from reference TRBV11-3 and TRBJ2-7, reads EAGVVQSPRYKIIEKKQPVAFWCNPISGHNTLYWYLQNLGQGPELLIRYENEEAVDDSQLPKDRFSAERLKGVDSTLKIQPAELGDSAVYLCASSRDGTATEQYFGPGTRLTVT.

This rearrangement joins TRBV2 to TRBJ2-7, with 12 bases fitting TRBD2. Unmatched junction bases numbered 4, after V lost 4 bases and J lost 0 bases. CDR1 and CDR2 (germline): SNHLY, FYNNEI. The CDR3 runs to 16 residues. CDR3 loop: CASSGATSGSSYEQYF. For the CDR3, the DNA is TGTGCCAGCAGTGGAGCGACTAGCGGGAGCTCCTACGAGCAGTACTTC.

The rearrangement links TRBV5-1 to TRBJ2-2; 7 positions agree with TRBD2. Germline-derived CDR1 and CDR2 are SGHRS and YFSETQ. With 1 base clipped from V and 5 bases from J, the junction kept 8 bases outside the gene matches. The CDR3 consists of 16 residues. CDR3: CASSLSSGRGTGELFF. The CDR3 DNA reads TGCGCCAGCAGCTTGAGTTCAGGGAGGGGAACCGGGGAGCTGTTTTTT.

This chain uses TRBV28 with TRBJ2-3, with 9 bases matching TRBD1. Germline CDR1 reads MDHEN; CDR2 reads SYDVKM. The CDR3 totals 16 residues. The trim removed 4 bases at V and 2 bases at J, leaving 7 bases unmatched. CDR3 loop: CASSSYRDRDTDTQYF. The CDR3 DNA sequence: TGTGCCAGCAGTTCCTACCGGGACAGGGACACAGATACGCAGTATTTT.

This clone occurred once. The chain carries TRBV29-1 and TRBJ2-3, with D uncertain. Germline V gives CDR1 SQVTM, CDR2 ANQGSEA. Trimming took off 7 bases at V and 4 bases at J, with 9 bases between the two ends. The CDR3 totals 11 residues. CDR3 residues: CSAPRADTQYF. Here the CDR3 DNA reads TGCAGCGCCCCGCGCGCAGATACGCAGTATTTT.

The chain combines TRBV7-8 with TRBJ2-5; 8 bases agree with TRBD2. The ends lost 5 bases at V and 4 bases at J; junction bases unmatched: 9. The germline V gene has CDR1 SGHVS and CDR2 FQNEAQ. The CDR3 contains 15 residues. The CDR3 is CASSPRLALAETQYF. In nucleotides, the CDR3 is TGTGCCAGCAGCCCTAGACTAGCGTTGGCAGAGACCCAGTACTTC.